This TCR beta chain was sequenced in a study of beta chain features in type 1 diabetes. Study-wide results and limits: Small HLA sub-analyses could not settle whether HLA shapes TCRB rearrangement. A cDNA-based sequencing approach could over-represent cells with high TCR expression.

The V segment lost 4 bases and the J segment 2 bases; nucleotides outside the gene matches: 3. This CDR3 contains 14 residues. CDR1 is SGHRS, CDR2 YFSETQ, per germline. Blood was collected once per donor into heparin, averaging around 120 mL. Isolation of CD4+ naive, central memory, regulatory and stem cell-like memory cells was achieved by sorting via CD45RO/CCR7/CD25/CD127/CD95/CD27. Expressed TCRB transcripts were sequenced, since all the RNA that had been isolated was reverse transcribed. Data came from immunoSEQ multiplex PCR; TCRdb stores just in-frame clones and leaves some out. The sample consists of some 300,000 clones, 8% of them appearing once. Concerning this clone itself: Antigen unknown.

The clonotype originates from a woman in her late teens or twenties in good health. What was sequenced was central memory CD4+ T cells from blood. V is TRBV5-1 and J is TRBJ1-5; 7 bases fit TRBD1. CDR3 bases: TGCGCCAGCAGCATTACAGGGGGCAATCAGCCCCAGCATTTT. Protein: CASSITGGNQPQHF.